A selection of T cell receptor beta chains follows, all from one sample in a study of graft-versus-host responses after intestinal transplantation. Some clones are missing from TCRdb's copy, which holds only in-frame ones; the method was immunoSEQ multiplex PCR. The sample records 9,500 to 12,000 clones, roughly 79% being singletons. The sample in question was ileum tissue, obtained 23 days after intestinal transplant. The receptor set was obtained from a human patient who received an intestinal transplant, so some T cells may come from the graft donor. Both conserved end residues are part of each CDR3. The D gene is left open where the match is weak. Clone size appears in some rows only: once, few, many, or a class for an expanded clone.

CDR3nt: TGTGCCAGCAGCTTAGGCAGGGACGAGCAGTACTTC; CDR3aa: CASSLGRDEQYF; j_gene: TRBJ2-7; d_gene: NA; v_gene: TRBV13; abundance: large
CDR3nt: TGTGCCAGCAGCGTACTCGCTAGCTCCGAGCAGTACTTC; CDR3aa: CASSVLASSEQYF; j_gene: TRBJ2-7; d_gene: NA; v_gene: TRBV9; abundance: NA
CDR3nt: TGTGCCAGCAGTTACTCGGGAGTTGGTTCACCCCTCCACTTT; CDR3aa: CASSYSGVGSPLHF; j_gene: TRBJ1-6; d_gene: NA; v_gene: TRBV6-5; abundance: NA
CDR3nt: TGTGCCAGCAGCCAGATGGGGTTCGAGACCCAGTACTTC; CDR3aa: CASSQMGFETQYF; j_gene: TRBJ2-5; d_gene: NA; v_gene: TRBV7-9; abundance: NA
CDR3nt: TGTGCCAGCAGCCGAGGCGAAGCCGACTCCTATGGCTACACCTTC; CDR3aa: CASSRGEADSYGYTF; j_gene: TRBJ1-2; d_gene: NA; v_gene: TRBV7-6; abundance: NA
CDR3nt: TGTGCCAGCAGTTCCGGGACAGGGGTCGGCTACGAGCAGTACTTC; CDR3aa: CASSSGTGVGYEQYF; j_gene: TRBJ2-7; d_gene: TRBD1; v_gene: TRBV27; abundance: NA
CDR3nt: TGTGCCAGTAGTGTAGGGGGGGCGAACACCGGGGAGCTGTTTTTT; CDR3aa: CASSVGGANTGELFF; j_gene: TRBJ2-2; d_gene: NA; v_gene: TRBV19; abundance: NA
CDR3nt: TGTGCCAGCAGCCGGACAGGGCCGATCTGGGAGCTGTTTTTT; CDR3aa: CASSRTGPIWELFF; j_gene: TRBJ2-2; d_gene: TRBD1; v_gene: TRBV6-5; abundance: NA
CDR3nt: TGTGCCAGCAGCTTGACTAGACTACGCGAGCAGTACTTC; CDR3aa: CASSLTRLREQYF; j_gene: TRBJ2-7; d_gene: NA; v_gene: TRBV5-4; abundance: NA
CDR3nt: TGTGCCAGCAGGACGGCGGGCCGGAATTCACCCCTCCACTTT; CDR3aa: CASRTAGRNSPLHF; j_gene: TRBJ1-6; d_gene: NA; v_gene: TRBV28; abundance: NA
CDR3nt: TGTGCCAGCAGCTCCATAGGACAGGCCTCTTTGGACTATGGCTACACCTTC; CDR3aa: CASSSIGQASLDYGYTF; j_gene: TRBJ1-2; d_gene: TRBD1; v_gene: TRBV5-6; abundance: NA
CDR3nt: TGTGCCAGCAGCTTAGCGCTAGCGGGAGTTGGTCCCGGGGAGCTGTTTTTT; CDR3aa: CASSLALAGVGPGELFF; j_gene: TRBJ2-2; d_gene: TRBD2; v_gene: TRBV7-9; abundance: NA
CDR3nt: TGTGCCAGCAGCTTAAATAGCGGGTCCAATGAGCAGTTCTTC; CDR3aa: CASSLNSGSNEQFF; j_gene: TRBJ2-1; d_gene: TRBD2; v_gene: TRBV7-9; abundance: once
CDR3nt: TGTGCCAGCAGTCCTCGGAGACAAGCCTACGAGCAGTACTTC; CDR3aa: CASSPRRQAYEQYF; j_gene: TRBJ2-7; d_gene: NA; v_gene: TRBV27; abundance: NA
CDR3nt: TGTGCCAGCAGCGTATTTCTCGACAGGGAGACTGAAGCTTTCTTT; CDR3aa: CASSVFLDRETEAFF; j_gene: TRBJ1-1; d_gene: TRBD1; v_gene: TRBV9; abundance: NA
CDR3nt: TGTGCCAGTCAAGGGGGCGGATATGGCTACACCTTC; CDR3aa: CASQGGGYGYTF; j_gene: TRBJ1-2; d_gene: TRBD1; v_gene: TRBV6-4; abundance: NA
CDR3nt: TGTGCTACCGGGGGGGACCAGCAGTATTTT; CDR3aa: CATGGDQQYF; j_gene: TRBJ2-3; d_gene: TRBD2; v_gene: TRBV15; abundance: NA
CDR3nt: TGTGCCAGCAGCTTAGGCACTGAAGCTTTCTTT; CDR3aa: CASSLGTEAFF; j_gene: TRBJ1-1; d_gene: NA; v_gene: TRBV7-8; abundance: NA
CDR3nt: TGTGCCAGCAGCTTGGGTGCCACCGGGGAGCTGTTTTTT; CDR3aa: CASSLGATGELFF; j_gene: TRBJ2-2; d_gene: NA; v_gene: TRBV5-6; abundance: once
CDR3nt: TGCAGCGTCCTTCAGGGGATGGTAGAGCAGTACTTC; CDR3aa: CSVLQGMVEQYF; j_gene: TRBJ2-7; d_gene: NA; v_gene: TRBV29-1; abundance: NA
CDR3nt: TGTGCCAGCAGCTTGACAGGGCTAAGTGAAAAACTGTTTTTT; CDR3aa: CASSLTGLSEKLFF; j_gene: TRBJ1-4; d_gene: TRBD1; v_gene: TRBV6-1; abundance: NA
CDR3nt: TGCGCCAGCAGATCGGGACAGCTAAACACTGAAGCTTTCTTT; CDR3aa: CASRSGQLNTEAFF; j_gene: TRBJ1-1; d_gene: TRBD1; v_gene: TRBV5-1; abundance: once
CDR3nt: TGTGCCAGTAGTATACTAGCGGGGTACCAAGAGACCCAGTACTTC; CDR3aa: CASSILAGYQETQYF; j_gene: TRBJ2-5; d_gene: TRBD2; v_gene: TRBV19; abundance: NA
CDR3nt: TGTGCCAGTACCCAGCGTACACGGGACACTGAAGCTTTCTTT; CDR3aa: CASTQRTRDTEAFF; j_gene: TRBJ1-1; d_gene: NA; v_gene: TRBV19; abundance: NA
CDR3nt: TGTGCCAGCAGCTCAGGGATCGGTGAAAAACTGTTTTTT; CDR3aa: CASSSGIGEKLFF; j_gene: TRBJ1-4; d_gene: NA; v_gene: TRBV7-3; abundance: NA
CDR3nt: TGTGCCAGCACTAGCGGGAGCCCGGCCGCAGATACGCAGTATTTT; CDR3aa: CASTSGSPAADTQYF; j_gene: TRBJ2-3; d_gene: TRBD2; v_gene: TRBV27; abundance: NA
CDR3nt: TGCGCCAGCAGCTTGTGGGGAAGCGGGAGGGCCGACGAGCAGTACTTC; CDR3aa: CASSLWGSGRADEQYF; j_gene: TRBJ2-7; d_gene: TRBD2; v_gene: TRBV5-1; abundance: NA
CDR3nt: TGTGCCAGCAGGGATTCACCCCTCCACTTT; CDR3aa: CASRDSPLHF; j_gene: TRBJ1-6; d_gene: NA; v_gene: TRBV2; abundance: once
CDR3nt: TGTGCCAGCAGCTTAGCGATAGATACGCAGTATTTT; CDR3aa: CASSLAIDTQYF; j_gene: TRBJ2-3; d_gene: NA; v_gene: TRBV7-8; abundance: NA
CDR3nt: TGTGCCAGCAGACAGACAGGGGTACGAGAGACCCAGTACTTC; CDR3aa: CASRQTGVRETQYF; j_gene: TRBJ2-5; d_gene: TRBD1; v_gene: TRBV28; abundance: NA
CDR3nt: TGTGCCAGCAGCTACAGGCAGGGATTCTACGAGCAGTACTTC; CDR3aa: CASSYRQGFYEQYF; j_gene: TRBJ2-7; d_gene: NA; v_gene: TRBV13; abundance: NA
CDR3nt: TGTGCCAGCAAGCCTCTAGCGGGGATTTACTACGAGCAGTACTTC; CDR3aa: CASKPLAGIYYEQYF; j_gene: TRBJ2-7; d_gene: TRBD2; v_gene: TRBV28; abundance: NA
CDR3nt: TGTGCCAGCAGTAACCGGTACGAGGATACGCAGTATTTT; CDR3aa: CASSNRYEDTQYF; j_gene: TRBJ2-3; d_gene: NA; v_gene: TRBV6-5; abundance: NA
CDR3nt: TGCGCCAGCAGCCCCCGTAGGGGGGCTGAGACCCAGTACTTC; CDR3aa: CASSPRRGAETQYF; j_gene: TRBJ2-5; d_gene: NA; v_gene: TRBV4-1; abundance: NA
CDR3nt: TGTGCCAGCAGCCGTCCGTACCAAGAGACCCAGTACTTC; CDR3aa: CASSRPYQETQYF; j_gene: TRBJ2-5; d_gene: NA; v_gene: TRBV5-8; abundance: NA
CDR3nt: TGTGCCAGCAGCTTGCCTAGCACAAAGTCGGGCCAACGCCTGACTTTC; CDR3aa: CASSLPSTKSGQRLTF; j_gene: TRBJ2-6; d_gene: NA; v_gene: TRBV7-6; abundance: NA
CDR3nt: TGTGCCAGCAGCCCCCAGGCACAGGGGGCTTTTGCCTACGAGCAGTACTTC; CDR3aa: CASSPQAQGAFAYEQYF; j_gene: TRBJ2-7; d_gene: TRBD1; v_gene: TRBV5-6; abundance: NA
CDR3nt: TGTGCCAGTAGTATAAAAGCACGGCCCCAGCATTTT; CDR3aa: CASSIKARPQHF; j_gene: TRBJ1-5; d_gene: NA; v_gene: TRBV19; abundance: NA
CDR3nt: TGTGCCAGCAGCCGACTACAGGGGGCATCCTACGAGCAGTACTTC; CDR3aa: CASSRLQGASYEQYF; j_gene: TRBJ2-7; d_gene: TRBD1; v_gene: TRBV28; abundance: NA
CDR3nt: TGTGCCAGCAGCTTAAGTACCGTCGTCCCCTACGAGCAGTACTTC; CDR3aa: CASSLSTVVPYEQYF; j_gene: TRBJ2-7; d_gene: NA; v_gene: TRBV11-2; abundance: NA
CDR3nt: TGCGCCAGCAGCCAAGCACCCCAGGGGCTCCAAGAGACCCAGTACTTC; CDR3aa: CASSQAPQGLQETQYF; j_gene: TRBJ2-5; d_gene: NA; v_gene: TRBV4-1; abundance: once
CDR3nt: TGTGCCAGCATCATCTCGTCCGCCGGCCCGAGCACAGATACGCAGTATTTT; CDR3aa: CASIISSAGPSTDTQYF; j_gene: TRBJ2-3; d_gene: NA; v_gene: TRBV5-6; abundance: NA
CDR3nt: TGTGCCAGCAGTTCGGGGGGGGATGGCTACACCTTC; CDR3aa: CASSSGGDGYTF; j_gene: TRBJ1-2; d_gene: NA; v_gene: TRBV28; abundance: NA
CDR3nt: TGTGCCAGCAGTTTTGACCCACGTTGGAGCGGCTACACCTTC; CDR3aa: CASSFDPRWSGYTF; j_gene: TRBJ1-2; d_gene: NA; v_gene: TRBV27; abundance: NA
CDR3nt: TGTGCCAGCAGCTCCTCCGGACGGAGCACAGATACGCAGTATTTT; CDR3aa: CASSSSGRSTDTQYF; j_gene: TRBJ2-3; d_gene: NA; v_gene: TRBV6-5; abundance: few
CDR3nt: TGTGCCAGCAGCTCGGGACCCGCGAACACTGAAGCTTTCTTT; CDR3aa: CASSSGPANTEAFF; j_gene: TRBJ1-1; d_gene: NA; v_gene: TRBV7-2; abundance: NA
CDR3nt: TGTGCCAGCAGCATTACTAGCGGGAGCTCCGAGCAGTACTTC; CDR3aa: CASSITSGSSEQYF; j_gene: TRBJ2-7; d_gene: TRBD2; v_gene: TRBV11-3; abundance: NA
CDR3nt: TGTGCCAGCAGCCCTCCCAGCTCCTACGAGCAGTACTTC; CDR3aa: CASSPPSSYEQYF; j_gene: TRBJ2-7; d_gene: NA; v_gene: TRBV9; abundance: NA
CDR3nt: TGTGCCAGCAGTTTGTGGGCCGGGGACCGTCGGGAGCAGTACTTC; CDR3aa: CASSLWAGDRREQYF; j_gene: TRBJ2-7; d_gene: NA; v_gene: TRBV27; abundance: NA
CDR3nt: TGTGCCAGTAGCCTGGGGACAGGTTCCTACGAGCAGTACTTC; CDR3aa: CASSLGTGSYEQYF; j_gene: TRBJ2-7; d_gene: TRBD1; v_gene: TRBV19; abundance: NA
CDR3nt: TGTGCCGCGGGGCAGCAATACAATTCACCCCTCCACTTT; CDR3aa: CAAGQQYNSPLHF; j_gene: TRBJ1-6; d_gene: NA; v_gene: TRBV6-1; abundance: few